This is a list of T cell receptor beta chains from one sample in a study of cytomegalovirus exposure and HLA in healthy donors. This table comes from immunoSEQ multiplex PCR, and its TCRdb copy is limited to in-frame clones, with some not included. Of 150,000 or so clones in the sample, approximately 70% were seen once. The sequenced material came from PBMCs. The receptors were sampled from a man in his forties in good health and CMV-seropositive. Each CDR3 is given with its conserved first and last residue. Each record gives: V gene, D gene, clone size, J gene, CDR3 protein, CDR3 DNA. A D gene is named only where the DNA matches it firmly. Clone sizes are given selectively: once, few, many, or a class where the clone is expanded.

>TRBV29-1|.|.|TRBJ2-7
CSVGAANSYEQYF
TGCAGCGTTGGGGCAGCCAACTCCTACGAGCAGTACTTC
>TRBV6-5|.|.|TRBJ1-1
CASGRGSAEAFF
TGTGCCAGCGGCAGGGGTTCAGCTGAAGCTTTCTTT
>TRBV28|TRBD1|.|TRBJ1-2
CATWALGQSYGYTF
TGTGCCACCTGGGCCCTGGGACAGTCCTATGGCTACACCTTC
>TRBV5-5|.|.|TRBJ1-5
CASSKRGGNQPQHF
TGTGCCAGCAGCAAGCGGGGGGGCAATCAGCCCCAGCATTTT
>TRBV19|TRBD2|.|TRBJ2-1
CASSDGLAGGGYEQFF
TGTGCCAGTAGTGACGGACTAGCGGGGGGCGGGTATGAGCAGTTCTTC
>TRBV6-5|.|.|TRBJ1-2
CASSSLGANYGYTF
TGTGCCAGCAGTTCACTCGGAGCTAACTATGGCTACACCTTC
>TRBV2|TRBD2|.|TRBJ2-1
CASVGTSHEQFF
TGTGCCAGCGTTGGGACTAGCCATGAGCAGTTCTTC
>TRBV30|.|.|TRBJ1-3
CAWSGGFGNTIYF
TGTGCCTGGAGCGGGGGATTTGGAAACACCATATATTTT
>TRBV4-3|TRBD1|many|TRBJ1-1
CASSQARDRDLRAFF
TGCGCCAGCAGCCAGGCCCGGGACAGAGACCTACGAGCTTTCTTT
>TRBV4-3|TRBD1|once|TRBJ1-1
CASSSRTGDYVGTEAFF
TGCGCCAGCAGCTCTAGGACAGGGGACTATGTGGGCACTGAAGCTTTCTTT
>TRBV11-2|TRBD1|.|TRBJ2-7
CASSTWVDRGSNEQYF
TGTGCCAGCAGCACTTGGGTGGACAGGGGGAGTAACGAGCAGTACTTC
>TRBV9|.|.|TRBJ1-1
CASSVGAGYNTEAFF
TGTGCCAGCAGCGTAGGAGCAGGGTATAACACTGAAGCTTTCTTT
>TRBV5-4|TRBD1|few|TRBJ2-7
CASSLRARGTYEQYF
TGTGCCAGCAGCTTGCGGGCCAGGGGGACCTACGAGCAGTACTTC
>TRBV7-9|.|.|TRBJ1-1
CASSLPDRRLQAFF
TGTGCCAGCAGCTTACCCGACAGGCGATTGCAAGCTTTCTTT
>TRBV9|TRBD1|.|TRBJ2-1
CASSAGTGGHNNEQFF
TGTGCCAGCAGCGCCGGGACAGGGGGCCATAACAATGAGCAGTTCTTC
>TRBV29-1|TRBD1|.|TRBJ2-7
CSVGTSRGTGSYEQYF
TGCAGCGTTGGTACCTCGCGCGGGACAGGTTCCTACGAGCAGTACTTC
>TRBV7-8|.|.|TRBJ2-2
CASSTGQPNTGELFF
TGTGCCAGCAGCACTGGACAGCCGAACACCGGGGAGCTGTTTTTT
>TRBV9|TRBD2|.|TRBJ2-1
CASSAGTSGGYNEQFF
TGTGCCAGCAGCGCGGGTACTAGCGGGGGCTACAATGAGCAGTTCTTC
>TRBV18|.|.|TRBJ2-5
CASSLSQGGETQYF
TGTGCCAGCTCTCTTTCACAGGGTGGAGAGACCCAGTACTTC
>TRBV5-6|TRBD1|.|TRBJ2-7
CASSFSTGQGGGYEQYF
TGTGCCAGCAGCTTCTCTACGGGACAGGGTGGAGGCTACGAGCAGTACTTC
>TRBV4-3|TRBD1|medium-sized|TRBJ1-2
CASTTDREAYYGYTF
TGCGCCAGCACCACGGACAGGGAGGCTTACTATGGCTACACCTTC
>TRBV11-1|.|.|TRBJ1-6
CASSGAGVYSPLHF
TGTGCCAGCAGCGGGGCAGGGGTCTATTCACCCCTCCACTTT
>TRBV12-5|.|few|TRBJ2-1
CASGLVGIGSSYNEQFF
TGTGCTAGTGGTTTGGTAGGGATAGGGAGCTCCTACAATGAGCAGTTCTTC
>TRBV6-1|.|.|TRBJ1-6
CASSEDRVVGSNSPLHF
TGTGCCAGCAGTGAAGACAGGGTGGTGGGGTCTAATTCACCCCTCCACTTT
>TRBV27|TRBD1|.|TRBJ1-6
CASSIQPGGRTLHF
TGTGCCAGCAGTATTCAACCAGGGGGCAGGACCCTCCACTTT
>TRBV7-3|.|.|TRBJ1-6
CASSQSPPRDSPLHF
TGTGCCAGCAGCCAAAGCCCACCGAGGGATTCACCCCTCCACTTT
>TRBV7-6|.|.|TRBJ2-3
CASSLASHSTDTQYF
TGTGCCAGCAGCTTAGCTAGCCACAGCACAGATACGCAGTATTTT
>TRBV7-2|TRBD1|.|TRBJ1-2
CASSSRNRDSYGYTF
TGTGCCAGCAGCTCTCGAAACCGGGACAGCTATGGCTACACCTTC
>TRBV29-1|.|.|TRBJ2-4
CSVGTGAKNIQYF
TGCAGCGTTGGTACAGGTGCCAAAAACATTCAGTACTTC
>TRBV27|TRBD1|.|TRBJ2-6
CASSLTGNRYSGANVLTF
TGTGCCAGCAGTCTGACAGGGAATAGGTACTCTGGGGCCAACGTCCTGACTTTC
>TRBV9|TRBD1|.|TRBJ1-2
CASSASRGPNYGYTF
TGTGCCAGCAGCGCGAGCAGGGGGCCTAACTATGGCTACACCTTC
>TRBV4-3|.|.|TRBJ1-6
CASSHGQLNNSPLHF
TGCGCCAGCAGCCATGGACAGTTGAATAATTCACCCCTCCACTTT
>TRBV5-1|TRBD1|.|TRBJ2-7
CASSGGLGTAFSYEQYF
TGCGCCAGCAGCGGGGGCCTAGGGACAGCCTTTTCCTACGAGCAGTACTTC
>TRBV15|.|.|TRBJ1-4
CATSRDQGHPIEKLFF
TGTGCCACCAGCAGAGATCAGGGACATCCTATTGAAAAACTGTTTTTT
>TRBV6-6|TRBD1|few|TRBJ1-4
CASSIQDRRKLFF
TGTGCCAGCAGTATCCAGGACAGGAGGAAACTGTTTTTT
>TRBV9|.|.|TRBJ2-1
CASSVVGVTYNEQFF
TGTGCCAGCAGCGTAGTCGGGGTAACCTACAATGAGCAGTTCTTC
>TRBV11-1|.|.|TRBJ2-2
CASVSRTGELFF
TGTGCCAGCGTCTCCCGCACCGGGGAGCTGTTTTTT
>TRBV5-1|.|.|TRBJ1-3
CASSLDQGWSGNTIYF
TGCGCCAGCAGCTTGGACCAGGGGTGGTCTGGAAACACCATATATTTT
>TRBV11-2|TRBD1|.|TRBJ2-4
CASSPGTGASKNIQYF
TGTGCCAGCAGCCCGGGGACAGGGGCCTCCAAAAACATTCAGTACTTC
>TRBV11-2|TRBD1|.|TRBJ2-1
CASSPGDRGASYNEQFF
TGTGCCAGCAGCCCGGGGGACAGGGGGGCCTCCTACAATGAGCAGTTCTTC
>TRBV7-2|TRBD2|.|TRBJ2-7
CASSPDGGAREQYF
TGTGCCAGCAGCCCGGACGGGGGGGCGCGGGAGCAGTACTTC
>TRBV4-3|.|few|TRBJ2-7
CASSQDLASYEQYF
TGCGCCAGCAGCCAAGATCTAGCCTCCTACGAGCAGTACTTC
>TRBV5-4|.|few|TRBJ2-5
CASSLVPVETQYF
TGTGCCAGCAGCTTGGTACCAGTGGAGACCCAGTACTTC
>TRBV6-1|TRBD1|once|TRBJ1-1
CASSKQGEYTEAFF
TGTGCCAGCAGCAAACAGGGGGAATACACTGAAGCTTTCTTT
>TRBV5-1|TRBD1|.|TRBJ2-1
CASSPGGTGGLNEQFF
TGCGCCAGCAGCCCCGGCGGGACAGGGGGCCTGAATGAGCAGTTCTTC
>TRBV4-1|TRBD1|many|TRBJ1-1
CASSSRDRVRENTEAFF
TGCGCCAGCAGCAGCCGGGACAGGGTTAGGGAGAACACTGAAGCTTTCTTT
>TRBV5-1|TRBD1|.|TRBJ2-2
CASSFTGVTGELFF
TGCGCCAGCAGCTTTACAGGGGTCACCGGGGAGCTGTTTTTT